These 18 T cell receptor beta chains share one sample of origin, sequenced in a study of early T cells in non-severe SARS-CoV-2 infection. Via MiXCR, TCRdb re-called the 5' RACE reads, giving one row per CDR3 protein. The table includes roughly 52,000 distinct CDR3 sequences, over 7% detected once. Sequencing input: whole blood. The receptors come from an adult who was a healthcare worker with PCR-confirmed SARS-CoV-2 infection or an uninfected control (not recorded which).

The chain is built from TRBV28 and TRBJ2-7; TRBD2 matches 12 bases. V lost 6 bases and J lost 4; bases outside the gene matches: 13. There are 17 residues in the CDR3. Germline V gives CDR1 MDHEN, CDR2 SYDVKM. This chain's CDR3 is CASSPPSGRAETYEQYF. The CDR3, as DNA: TGTGCCAGCAGCCCCCCTAGCGGGAGGGCAGAGACGTACGAGCAGTACTTC.

This clonotype was counted ten times or more. The V call is TRBV4-3, the J call TRBJ2-3, with 9 positions matching TRBD2. The CDR3 is made up of 16 amino acids. V was clipped by 3 bases and J by 1 base; unmatched bases: 5. Germline V gene data show CDR1 as LGHNA and CDR2 as YSLEER. The CDR3 bases are TGCGCCAGCAGCCATCGGACTAGCGCGGGCACAGATACGCAGTATTTT. Translation: CASSHRTSAGTDTQYF.

This clonotype appeared many times. The chain carries TRBV7-2 and TRBJ2-3; 10 nucleotides line up with TRBD2. Germline V gene sequence: CDR1 SGHTA, CDR2 FQGNSA. J gave up 1 base and V 3 bases, and 1 base lay outside the gene matches. This CDR3 is built from 15 residues. CDR3 in DNA: TGTGCCAGCAGCTTGACTAGCGGGCGCACAGATACGCAGTATTTT. Its protein product is CASSLTSGRTDTQYF.

The sample holds many counts of this clonotype. The V gene is TRBV20-1, the J gene TRBJ1-6; D might be TRBD1 (5 bases). This CDR3 is built from 16 residues. Per germline, CDR1 DFQATT and CDR2 SNEGSKA (reference sequence). Trimming took 0 bases from V and 3 from J, leaving 12 bases between them. CDR3 region: CSARDSGVNYNSPLHF. Here the CDR3 DNA reads TGCAGTGCTAGAGATTCGGGGGTTAACTATAATTCACCCCTCCACTTT.

This clonotype was observed a few times. This chain links TRBV5-5 with TRBJ2-7; the match to TRBD1 covers 7 bases. V was clipped by 4 bases and J by 2 bases; unmatched bases: 6. Germline V gives CDR1 SGHKS, CDR2 YYEKEE (reference sequence). CDR3 length: 14 residues. The CDR3 loop is CASSRQGSAYEQYF. The CDR3 DNA reads TGTGCCAGCAGCCGACAGGGATCCGCCTACGAGCAGTACTTC. The whole variable domain, remainder taken from reference TRBV5-5 and TRBJ2-7, is DAGVTQSPTHLIKTRGQQVTLRCSPISGHKSVSWYQQVLGQGPQFIFQYYEKEERGRGNFPDRFSARQFPNYSSELNVNALLLGDSALYLCASSRQGSAYEQYFGPGTRLTVT.

The chain combines TRBV4-3 with TRBJ1-1; D is perhaps TRBD1 (5 bases). The V end lost 0 bases, the J end lost 7 bases, and 15 bases lay between the germline ends. The CDR3 has 15 amino acids. CDR1 and CDR2 from the germline V gene are LGHNA and YSLEER. The CDR3 region has the DNA TGCGCCAGCAGCCAAGATCGTGGGACGGAGAGTGAAGCTTTCTTT. This codes for CASSQDRGTESEAFF.

J is TRBJ1-2 and V is TRBV11-2; D not resolved. V was cut by 5 bases and J by 4 bases, with 8 bases left in between. Germline lookup yields CDR1 SGHAT and CDR2 FQNNGV. This CDR3 contains 12 residues. In DNA, the CDR3 is TGTGCCAGCAGCCCGGAGGGCTATGGCTACACCTTC. This gives the protein CASSPEGYGYTF.

The chain is built from TRBV29-1 and TRBJ2-7; TRBD1 or TRBD2 may be the D gene (5 bases each). The germline V and J ends were trimmed by 1 base and 6 bases, with 7 bases remaining between them. Germline V gene lookup returns CDR1 SQVTM and CDR2 ANQGSEA. CDR3 length: 11 amino acids. The CDR3 is CSVEVGVEQYF. The CDR3, as DNA: TGCAGCGTTGAAGTGGGGGTCGAGCAGTACTTC.

This clonotype was observed at least ten times. The V gene is TRBV2, the J gene TRBJ2-7; maybe TRBD2 (5 bases). The CDR3 is 16 residues long. Germline V gene data show CDR1 as SNHLY and CDR2 as FYNNEI. V shed 5 bases and J shed 0 bases, with 17 bases lying between them. The CDR3 reads CASSRTRPYSSYEQYF. The CDR3 coding sequence is TGTGCCAGCAGTAGGACTCGCCCCTACAGCTCCTACGAGCAGTACTTC.

This clonotype has a count of ten or more. The junction departs from the called germline gene at one end, perhaps through a read error. The chain uses TRBV6-6 and TRBJ1-6; D gene unclear. The CDR3 loop spans 14 amino acids. Germline V gene data show CDR1 as MNHNY and CDR2 as SVGAGI (reference sequence). CDR3 sequence reads: CASSQDIQPSPLHF. CDR3 nucleotides: TGTGCCAGCAGCCAAGACATTCAGCCTTCACCCCTCCATTTT.

Ten or more counts support this clonotype. The gene calls are TRBV12-3 or TRBV12-4 and TRBJ1-5; D gene ambiguous. The CDR3 sequence is 15 residues long. Between the trimmed V and J ends, which lost 6 bases and 0 bases, there was a span of 12 bases. DNA for the CDR3: TGTGCCAGCAGCCCCCGGCAGCATAGCAATCAGCCCCAGCATTTT. Its protein product is CASSPRQHSNQPQHF.

The chain links TRBV3-1 to TRBJ2-2; D perhaps matches TRBD2 (6 bases). The CDR3 extends over 17 amino acids. Germline CDR1 LGHDT, CDR2 YNNKEL (reference sequence). V lost 0 bases and J lost 1, with 12 bases in between. CDR3 nucleotides: TGTGCCAGCAGCCAAGATTTCGCCGGGAGGAACACCGGGGAGCTGTTTTTT. As protein: CASSQDFAGRNTGELFF.

J is TRBJ1-5 and V is TRBV10-3; the D is unclear. The ends were cut back, 10 bases at V and 2 bases at J, with 12 bases in the middle. The CDR3 runs to 13 residues. CDR1 and CDR2 from the germline V gene are ENHRY and SYGVKD. The CDR3 reads CATREPGNQPQHF. The CDR3 bases are TGTGCCACCCGGGAACCCGGCAATCAGCCCCAGCATTTT.

This clonotype showed up many times. The rearrangement joins TRBV18 to TRBJ2-5; 7 bases map to TRBD1. The CDR3 runs 17 residues. The V gene end was trimmed by 1 base and the J gene end by 1 base; junction bases not matched to a gene: 9. Germline CDR1 reads KGHSH; CDR2 reads LQKENI. This chain's CDR3 is CASSPLGWTGVQETQYF. The CDR3 DNA reads as TGTGCCAGCTCACCACTTGGGTGGACAGGCGTCCAAGAGACCCAGTACTTC.

This clonotype has at least ten counts. V and J are TRBV28 and TRBJ1-5, with D uncertain. The CDR3 has 15 amino acids. Germline CDR1 is MDHEN and CDR2 is SYDVKM. V was shortened by 7 bases and J by 2 bases, with 15 bases between the two germline ends. CDR3 in DNA: TGTGCCAGCACGCGGACCAGGCTGGGCAATCAGCCCCAGCATTTT. This encodes CASTRTRLGNQPQHF.

This clonotype occurred a few times. The chain employs TRBV5-1 and TRBJ1-5; 7 nucleotides match TRBD1. The CDR3 has 14 amino acids. V shed 2 bases and J 4 bases; nucleotides not matched to a gene: 3. Germline V lookup: CDR1 SGHRS, CDR2 YFSETQ. CDR3 sequence: CASSFRGGNQPQHF. The CDR3 DNA reads TGCGCCAGCAGCTTCAGGGGGGGAAATCAGCCCCAGCATTTT.

This clonotype was seen many times. This chain uses TRBV5-6 with TRBJ2-3; 10 positions match TRBD2. After removal of 3 bases from V and 3 bases from J, the junction contained 4 bases not matched to a gene. There are 15 residues in the CDR3. Germline V gene sequence: CDR1 SGHDT, CDR2 YYEEEE. The CDR3 nucleotides read TGTGCCAGCAGCTCAGGACTAGCGGAGACAGATACGCAGTATTTT. It encodes CASSSGLAETDTQYF.

This clonotype was seen repeatedly, ten times or more. V gene TRBV11-2 combines with J gene TRBJ2-7; D not resolved. V was clipped by 5 bases and J by 3 bases, with 5 bases between them. Germline V gene data show CDR1 as SGHAT and CDR2 as FQNNGV. The CDR3 loop spans 11 amino acids. CDR3 in amino acids: CASSRNYEQYF. CDR3 DNA: TGTGCCAGCAGCCGGAACTACGAGCAGTACTTC.